These 11 T cell receptor beta chains originate from one sample sequenced in a study of T-cell memory formation after mild COVID-19. Via MiXCR, TCRdb re-called the 5' RACE reads, giving one row per CDR3 protein. The sample holds 120,000 to 150,000 distinct CDR3 sequences; approximately 5.7% are singletons and the top ten take approximately 2%. The sequenced sample was PBMCs or a T cell subset sorted from them (not recorded which). The receptors originated from an adult woman who had mild COVID-19 (a few samples of this study predate the infection). Cell type and time point are not known.

This clonotype was seen many times. The CDR3 DNA follows: TGTGCCAGCAGCTTAGACTATACCTCCTACAATGAGCAGTTCTTC. It translates to CASSLDYTSYNEQFF. V is TRBV7-2 and J is TRBJ2-1; unclear D gene. Trimming took 1 base from V and 0 from J, leaving 7 bases between them. Germline V gene data show CDR1 as SGHTA and CDR2 as FQGNSA. CDR3 length equals 15 residues.

This clonotype was recorded a few times. The gene calls are TRBV30 and TRBJ2-3; 9 positions match TRBD2. This CDR3 comprises 16 residues. V gave up 3 bases and J gave up 2 bases; unmatched junction bases: 9. Germline lookup yields CDR1 GTSNPN and CDR2 SVGIG (reference sequence). CDR3 residues: CAWSPPRLAVTDTQYF. In nucleotides, the CDR3 is TGTGCCTGGAGCCCTCCGAGACTAGCGGTCACAGATACGCAGTATTTT.

This clonotype was counted a few times. The rearrangement joins TRBV7-9 to TRBJ1-4; no firm D call. CDR3 size: 15 residues. CDR1 and CDR2 (germline): SEHNR, FQNEAQ (reference sequence). Trimming took 1 base from V and 4 from J, leaving 10 bases between them. CDR3 sequence: CASSLEATSNEKLFF. In DNA form, the CDR3 reads TGTGCCAGCAGCTTAGAAGCGACAAGTAATGAAAAACTGTTTTTT.

The rearrangement uses TRBV4-2 and TRBJ1-2, with TRBD1 identical over 8 bases. Losses at the gene ends were 0 bases for V and 8 bases for J; bases not matched to a gene: 8. This CDR3 is 15 amino acids long. Germline values: CDR1 LGHNA, CDR2 YNFKEQ. The CDR3, as DNA: TGTGCCAGCAGCCAAGATGACAGGGGCTCAAGAGGCTACACCTTC. It specifies CASSQDDRGSRGYTF.

A word on this clonotype: This could be a read error, since a much larger clone is one nucleotide away. The V call is TRBV27, the J call TRBJ1-6, with unresolved D. The CDR3 sequence is 14 residues long. The ends were cut back, 4 bases at V and 9 bases at J, with 13 bases in the middle. The germline V gene encodes CDR1 MNHEY and CDR2 SMNVEV (reference sequence). CDR3: CASSSGMSSSPLHF. DNA for the CDR3: TGTGCCAGCAGTTCGGGGATGAGTAGTTCACCCCTCCACTTT.

This clonotype has just a few counts. The chain is built from TRBV5-1 and TRBJ2-1; 7 nucleotides align to TRBD1. Germline values: CDR1 SGHRS, CDR2 YFSETQ. The V gene end was trimmed by 5 bases and the J gene end by 4 bases; junction bases not matched to a gene: 9. There are 15 residues in the CDR3. CDR3 in DNA: TGCGCCAGCAGTCAAACAGGGGAGAGATACAATGAGCAGTTCTTC. Translating it yields CASSQTGERYNEQFF.

This clonotype was seen ten or more times. This sequence joins TRBV20-1 and TRBJ2-5; the D gene is possibly TRBD2 (5 bases). The CDR3 length is 13 residues. The V gene's germline CDR1 is DFQATT and CDR2 SNEGSKA (reference sequence). Trimming took 6 bases from V and 3 from J, leaving 14 bases between them. Here the CDR3 DNA reads TGCAGTGCGCGCCGGACTTCGAAAGAGACCCAGTACTTC. Amino acid sequence: CSARRTSKETQYF.

This clonotype was counted at least ten times. V gene TRBV29-1 combines with J gene TRBJ2-1; 7 nucleotides match TRBD2. The CDR3 is 15 residues long. The junction had 5 bases not matched to a gene; V was cut back by 3 bases and J by 0 bases. CDR1 is SQVTM and CDR2 is ANQGSEA in the germline V gene. The CDR3 sequence: CSVEGGRGSYNEQFF. DNA for the CDR3: TGCAGCGTTGAGGGGGGGAGGGGCTCCTACAATGAGCAGTTCTTC.

This clonotype has a handful of counts. The chain links TRBV11-3 to TRBJ2-2; D possibly corresponds to TRBD1 (5 bases). The V gene's germline CDR1 is SGHNT and CDR2 YENEEA. V was cut by 5 bases and J by 1 base, with 11 bases left in between. CDR3 size: 15 residues. This CDR3 reads CASSHLTENTGELFF. CDR3 coding DNA: TGTGCCAGCAGCCATTTGACAGAGAACACCGGGGAGCTGTTTTTT.

This clonotype was counted between two and nine times. The rearrangement uses TRBV5-1 and TRBJ2-3; D gene ambiguous. CDR1 SGHRS and CDR2 YFSETQ come from the germline V gene. The CDR3 is made up of 14 amino acids. V shed 4 bases and J shed 4 bases, with 13 bases lying between them. In DNA, the CDR3 is TGCGCCAGCAGCCGAGGACCAATAGCAGATACGCAGTATTTT. This gives the protein CASSRGPIADTQYF.

The chain recombines TRBV5-1 with TRBJ2-7; TRBD2 aligns across 9 bases. From germline, CDR1 is SGHRS and CDR2 YFSETQ. V trimming: 0 bases; J trimming: 3 bases; junction bases outside the gene matches: 4. The CDR3 has 15 residues. The CDR3 nucleotides are TGCGCCAGCAGCTTGGATGCGGGAGGGTTCTACGAGCAGTACTTC. It yields the protein CASSLDAGGFYEQYF. The full variable domain, completed using reference TRBV5-1 and TRBJ2-7, is KAGVTQTPRYLIKTRGQQVTLSCSPISGHRSVSWYQQTPGQGLQFLFEYFSETQRNKGNFPGRFSGRQFSNSRSEMNVSTLELGDSALYLCASSLDAGGFYEQYFGPGTRLTVT.